This entry concerns a single TCR beta chain. No antigen is known for it. V trimming: 3 bases; J trimming: 3 bases; junction bases outside the gene matches: 6. This CDR3 is 17 amino acids long. CDR1 and CDR2 (germline): SGHAT, FQNNGV. This sample was included in a study of shared clonotypes between healthy human individuals. Study-wide points: Generation probabilities were higher for clonotypes shared across all four sorted-subset donors than for unshared ones.

Sequencing used immunoSEQ multiplex PCR; TCRdb keeps in-frame clones, though not all of them. This sample has 2.3 million or so clones, with more than 80% found just once. The chain employs TRBV11-2 and TRBJ2-2; 11 bases line up with TRBD2. Sequenced material: naive CD4+ T cells from PBMCs. This sample's subset: CD45RA+ positively selected. The receptor comes from a young man in good health. Some clones in this sample may be carry-over from other donors' samples. DNA of the CDR3: TGTGCCAGCAGCTTGCTCCCGGGACTAGCGGACACCGGGGAGCTGTTTTTT. As protein: CASSLLPGLADTGELFF.